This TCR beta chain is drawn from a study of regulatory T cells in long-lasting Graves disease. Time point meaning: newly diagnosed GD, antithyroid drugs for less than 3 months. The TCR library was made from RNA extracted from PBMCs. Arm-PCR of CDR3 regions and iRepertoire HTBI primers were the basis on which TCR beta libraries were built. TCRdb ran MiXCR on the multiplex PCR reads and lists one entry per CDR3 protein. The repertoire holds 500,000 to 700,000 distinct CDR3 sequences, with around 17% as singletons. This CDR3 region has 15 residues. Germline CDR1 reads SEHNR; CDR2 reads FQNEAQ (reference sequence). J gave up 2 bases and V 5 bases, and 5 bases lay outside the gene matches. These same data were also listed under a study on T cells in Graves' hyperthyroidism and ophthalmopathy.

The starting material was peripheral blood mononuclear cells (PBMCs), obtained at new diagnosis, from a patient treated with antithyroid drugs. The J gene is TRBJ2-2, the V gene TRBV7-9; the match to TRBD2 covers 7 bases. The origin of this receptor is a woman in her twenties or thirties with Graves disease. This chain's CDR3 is CASSPWDYNTGELFF. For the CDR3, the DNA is TGTGCCAGCAGCCCTTGGGACTATAACACCGGGGAGCTGTTTTTT.